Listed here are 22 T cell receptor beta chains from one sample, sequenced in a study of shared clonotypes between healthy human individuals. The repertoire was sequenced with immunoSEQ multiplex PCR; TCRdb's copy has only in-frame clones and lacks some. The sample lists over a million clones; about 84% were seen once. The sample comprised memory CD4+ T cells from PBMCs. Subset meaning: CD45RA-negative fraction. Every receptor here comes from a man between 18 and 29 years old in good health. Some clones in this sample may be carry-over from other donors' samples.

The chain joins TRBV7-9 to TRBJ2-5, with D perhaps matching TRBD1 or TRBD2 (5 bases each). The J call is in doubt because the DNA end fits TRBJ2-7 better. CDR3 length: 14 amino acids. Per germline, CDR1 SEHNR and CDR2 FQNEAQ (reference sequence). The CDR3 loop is CASSASGTSYEQYF. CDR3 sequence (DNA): TGTGCCAGCAGCGCCTCCGGGACCTCCTACGAGCAGTACTTC.

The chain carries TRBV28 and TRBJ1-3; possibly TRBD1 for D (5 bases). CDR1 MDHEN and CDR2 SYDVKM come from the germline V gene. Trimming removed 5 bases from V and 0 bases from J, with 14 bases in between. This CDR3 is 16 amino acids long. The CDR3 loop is CASSVMGRTSGNTIYF. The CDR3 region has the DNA TGTGCCAGCAGTGTTATGGGACGGACCTCTGGAAACACCATATATTTT.

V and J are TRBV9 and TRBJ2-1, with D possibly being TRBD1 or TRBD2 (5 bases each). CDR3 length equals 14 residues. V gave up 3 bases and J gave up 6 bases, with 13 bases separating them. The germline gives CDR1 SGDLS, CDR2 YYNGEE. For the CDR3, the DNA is TGTGCCAGCAGCGAGGGGACCTGGATCAATGAGCAGTTCTTC. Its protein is CASSEGTWINEQFF.

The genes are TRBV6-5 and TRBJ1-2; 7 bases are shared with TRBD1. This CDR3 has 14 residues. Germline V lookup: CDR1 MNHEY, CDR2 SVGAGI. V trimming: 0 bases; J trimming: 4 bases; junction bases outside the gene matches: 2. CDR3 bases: TGTGCCAGCAGTTACTCGCCAGGGGGCTATGGCTACACCTTC. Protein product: CASSYSPGGYGYTF.

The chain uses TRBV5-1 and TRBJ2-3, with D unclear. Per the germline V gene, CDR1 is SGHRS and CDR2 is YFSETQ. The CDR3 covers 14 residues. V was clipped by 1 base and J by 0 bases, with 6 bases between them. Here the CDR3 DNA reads TGCGCCAGCAGCTTGACACATAGCACAGATACGCAGTATTTT. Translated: CASSLTHSTDTQYF.

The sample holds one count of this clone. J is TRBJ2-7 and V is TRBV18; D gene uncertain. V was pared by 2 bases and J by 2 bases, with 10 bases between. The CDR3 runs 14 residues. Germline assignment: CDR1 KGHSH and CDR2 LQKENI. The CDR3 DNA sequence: TGTGCCAGCTCACCAAAGCGTCCCCCCTACGAGCAGTACTTC. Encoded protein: CASSPKRPPYEQYF.

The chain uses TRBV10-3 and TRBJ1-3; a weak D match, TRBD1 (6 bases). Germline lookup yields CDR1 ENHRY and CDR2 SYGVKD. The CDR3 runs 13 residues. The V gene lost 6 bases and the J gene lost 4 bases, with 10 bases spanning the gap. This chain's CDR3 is CAIRDSLGNTIYF. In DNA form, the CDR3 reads TGTGCCATCAGGGACAGTCTGGGAAACACCATATATTTT.

The CDR3 sequence is CASSAIGLNNEQFF. The CDR3 nucleotides read TGTGCCAGCAGCGCGATTGGTCTCAACAATGAGCAGTTCTTC. The chain uses TRBV13 and TRBJ2-1; no clear D. This CDR3 region has 14 residues. Germline CDR1 and CDR2: PRHDT and FYEKMQ (reference sequence). V was pared by 5 bases and J by 5 bases, with 13 bases between.

The CDR3 region has the DNA TGCGCCAGCCGCCCGACGGGGAATAGCTACGAGCAGTACTTC. This translates into CASRPTGNSYEQYF. The chain recombines TRBV5-1 with TRBJ2-7; a possible D gene is TRBD2 (5 bases). Per the germline V gene, CDR1 is SGHRS and CDR2 is YFSETQ. V was trimmed by 7 bases and J by 3 bases, leaving 17 bases between them. This CDR3 is 14 amino acids long.

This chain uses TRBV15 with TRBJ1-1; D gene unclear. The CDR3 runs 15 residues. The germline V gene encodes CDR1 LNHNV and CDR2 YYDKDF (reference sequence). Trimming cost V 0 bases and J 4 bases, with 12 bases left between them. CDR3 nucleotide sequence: TGTGCCACCAGCAGAGATCGTGCGGGATCCACTGAAGCTTTCTTT. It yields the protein CATSRDRAGSTEAFF.

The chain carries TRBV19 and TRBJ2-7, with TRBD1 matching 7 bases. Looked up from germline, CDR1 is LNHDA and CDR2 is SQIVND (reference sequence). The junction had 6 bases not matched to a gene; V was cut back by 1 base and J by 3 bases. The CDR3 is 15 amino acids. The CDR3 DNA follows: TGTGCCAGTAGTATAGCCGGGACAGCCCACTACGAGCAGTACTTC. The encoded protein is CASSIAGTAHYEQYF.

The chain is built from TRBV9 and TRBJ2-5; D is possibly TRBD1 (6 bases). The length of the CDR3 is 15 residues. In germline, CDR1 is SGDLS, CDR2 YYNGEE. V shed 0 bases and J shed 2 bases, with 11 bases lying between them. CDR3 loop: CASSVDVTGQETQYF. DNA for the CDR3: TGTGCCAGCAGCGTAGATGTGACAGGTCAAGAGACCCAGTACTTC.

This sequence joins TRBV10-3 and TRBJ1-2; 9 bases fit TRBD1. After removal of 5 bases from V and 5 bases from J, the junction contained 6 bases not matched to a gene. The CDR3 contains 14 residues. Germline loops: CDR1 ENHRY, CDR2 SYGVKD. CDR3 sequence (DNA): TGTGCCATCAGTCCGGGACAGGGTGTATATGGCTACACCTTC. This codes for CAISPGQGVYGYTF.

The CDR3 DNA sequence: TGTGCCACCAGCAGAGCCCTTGACAGGCCAAATGAAAAACTGTTTTTT. This sequence encodes CATSRALDRPNEKLFF. The V gene is TRBV15, the J gene TRBJ1-4, with a tentative D call TRBD1 (6 bases). In germline, CDR1 is LNHNV, CDR2 YYDKDF (reference sequence). Deletions cut 1 base from V and 5 bases from J, with 14 bases between. The CDR3 is made up of 16 amino acids.

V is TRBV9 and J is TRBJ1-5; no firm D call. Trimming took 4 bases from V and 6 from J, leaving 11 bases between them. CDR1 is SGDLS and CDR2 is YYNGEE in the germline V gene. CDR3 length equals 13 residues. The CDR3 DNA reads TGTGCCAGCAGCTCGACGGGAAGTCAGCCCCAGCATTTT. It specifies CASSSTGSQPQHF.

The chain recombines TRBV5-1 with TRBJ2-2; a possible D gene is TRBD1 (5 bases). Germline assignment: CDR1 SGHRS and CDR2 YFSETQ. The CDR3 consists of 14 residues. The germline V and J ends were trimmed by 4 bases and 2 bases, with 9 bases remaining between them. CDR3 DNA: TGCGCCAGCAGCCCGGACACTAACACCGGGGAGCTGTTTTTT. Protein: CASSPDTNTGELFF.

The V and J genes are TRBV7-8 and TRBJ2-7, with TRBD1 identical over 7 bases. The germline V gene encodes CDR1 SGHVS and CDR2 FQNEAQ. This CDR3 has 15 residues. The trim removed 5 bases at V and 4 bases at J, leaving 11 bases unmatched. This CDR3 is CASSVDRLKLYEQYF. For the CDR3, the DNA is TGTGCCAGCAGCGTGGACAGGTTGAAGTTATACGAGCAGTACTTC.

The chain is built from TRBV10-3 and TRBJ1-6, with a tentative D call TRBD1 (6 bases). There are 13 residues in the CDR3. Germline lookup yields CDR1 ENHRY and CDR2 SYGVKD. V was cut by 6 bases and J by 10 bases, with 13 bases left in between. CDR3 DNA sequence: TGTGCCATCAGCGCAGGGGACCTCTCACCCCTCCACTTT. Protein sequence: CAISAGDLSPLHF.

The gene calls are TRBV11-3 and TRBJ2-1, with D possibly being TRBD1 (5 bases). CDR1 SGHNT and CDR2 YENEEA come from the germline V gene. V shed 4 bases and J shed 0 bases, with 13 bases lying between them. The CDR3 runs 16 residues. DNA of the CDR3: TGTGCCAGCAGCTCTCAGGGATTTAGCTCCTACAATGAGCAGTTCTTC. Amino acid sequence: CASSSQGFSSYNEQFF.

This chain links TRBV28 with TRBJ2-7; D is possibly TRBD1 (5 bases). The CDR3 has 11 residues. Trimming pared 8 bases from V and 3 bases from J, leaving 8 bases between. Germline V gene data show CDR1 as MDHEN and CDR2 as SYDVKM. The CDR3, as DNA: TGTGCCAGCGACAGTGGCTACGAGCAGTACTTC. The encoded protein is CASDSGYEQYF.

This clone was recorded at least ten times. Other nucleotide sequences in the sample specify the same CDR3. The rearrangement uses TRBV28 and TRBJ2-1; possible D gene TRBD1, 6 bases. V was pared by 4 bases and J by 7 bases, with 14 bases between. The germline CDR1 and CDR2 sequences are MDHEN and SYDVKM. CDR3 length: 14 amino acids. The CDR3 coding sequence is TGTGCCAGCAGTTCCACCAGGGGCGGTAATGAGCAGTTCTTC. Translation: CASSSTRGGNEQFF.

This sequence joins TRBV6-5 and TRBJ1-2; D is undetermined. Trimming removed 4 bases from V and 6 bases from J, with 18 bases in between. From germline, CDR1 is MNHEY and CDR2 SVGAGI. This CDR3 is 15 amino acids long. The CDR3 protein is CASSFGLGFGNGYTF. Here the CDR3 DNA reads TGTGCCAGCAGTTTTGGGCTCGGTTTCGGGAATGGCTACACCTTC.